A selection of T cell receptor beta chains follows, all from one sample in a study of cytomegalovirus exposure and HLA in healthy donors. Clones were sequenced by immunoSEQ multiplex PCR, and TCRdb holds only the in-frame ones, with some missing. The sample has 95,000 to 100,000 clones, more than 65% seen once. The sequenced sample consisted of PBMCs. These receptors were obtained from a human donor in good health. Each CDR3 is given with its conserved first and last residue. Each record gives: J gene, clone size, D gene, V gene, CDR3 DNA, CDR3 protein. D genes are given only for firm matches. Part of the rows lack a size; the others show once, few, many or a class for expanded clones.

J: TRBJ1-2; size: -; D: TRBD1; V: TRBV27; DNA: TGTGCCAGCAGTCCCCAGTTCACAGGGGGCGTGCACTATGGCTACACCTTC; CDR3: CASSPQFTGGVHYGYTF
J: TRBJ1-2; size: -; D: TRBD1; V: TRBV5-4; DNA: TGTGCCAGCAGCTCAGACAGGGAAAAGAATGGCTACACCTTC; CDR3: CASSSDREKNGYTF
J: TRBJ2-3; size: -; D: -; V: TRBV4-3; DNA: TGCGCCAGCAGTCCCGACAGGGGCCCCCCAGCGGGGACAGATACGCAGTATTTT; CDR3: CASSPDRGPPAGTDTQYF
J: TRBJ2-5; size: -; D: TRBD2; V: TRBV7-9; DNA: TGTGCCAGCAGCTTAGCGGTCGGGGGGAAAGGAGAGACCCAGTACTTC; CDR3: CASSLAVGGKGETQYF
J: TRBJ2-5; size: once; D: -; V: TRBV5-1; DNA: TGCGCCAGCAGCTTGGCCTGGGGCAGCCAAGAGACCCAGTACTTC; CDR3: CASSLAWGSQETQYF
J: TRBJ2-3; size: -; D: TRBD2; V: TRBV19; DNA: TGTGCCAGTAGTAGCGGGGGGTTCACAGATACGCAGTATTTT; CDR3: CASSSGGFTDTQYF
J: TRBJ2-7; size: -; D: -; V: TRBV30; DNA: TGTGCCTGGACTACCGGGACATTCAACTACGAGCAGTACTTC; CDR3: CAWTTGTFNYEQYF
J: TRBJ1-6; size: -; D: -; V: TRBV5-6; DNA: TGTGCCAGCAGAGATCAACAGAGCTCCTATAATTCACCCCTCCACTTT; CDR3: CASRDQQSSYNSPLHF
J: TRBJ2-1; size: few; D: TRBD2; V: TRBV11-3; DNA: TGTGCCAGCAGCTTAGGACTAGCGGGATCTTCCTACAATGAGCAGTTCTTC; CDR3: CASSLGLAGSSYNEQFF
J: TRBJ1-6; size: -; D: -; V: TRBV30; DNA: TGTGCCTGGAGTTTAAGGGGAGGAAGGAATTCACCCCTCCACTTT; CDR3: CAWSLRGGRNSPLHF
J: TRBJ1-2; size: -; D: -; V: TRBV19; DNA: TGTGCCAGTAGTGTCAAATCCCAGGGTACCCATGGCTACACCTTC; CDR3: CASSVKSQGTHGYTF
J: TRBJ2-2; size: -; D: TRBD2; V: TRBV2; DNA: TGTGCCAGCCGCGAAGGCCAGCGGGGCTTATTGAACACCGGGGAGCTGTTTTTT; CDR3: CASREGQRGLLNTGELFF
J: TRBJ1-1; size: -; D: -; V: TRBV5-5; DNA: TGTGCCAGCAGCTTACAGGGACCGAACACTGAAGCTTTCTTT; CDR3: CASSLQGPNTEAFF
J: TRBJ1-4; size: -; D: TRBD1; V: TRBV4-1; DNA: TGCGCCAGCAGCCAAACCTCCTGGGGGACAGGGGGTCAAGAAAAACTGTTTTTT; CDR3: CASSQTSWGTGGQEKLFF
J: TRBJ2-3; size: -; D: TRBD1; V: TRBV7-9; DNA: TGTGCCAGCAGCTTTTACGGACAGGGGGGTCCTACTAGCACAGATACGCAGTATTTT; CDR3: CASSFYGQGGPTSTDTQYF
J: TRBJ2-7; size: -; D: -; V: TRBV5-1; DNA: TGCGCCAGCAGCTTTGTGCAGGGGAACGAGCAGTACTTC; CDR3: CASSFVQGNEQYF
J: TRBJ2-3; size: -; D: TRBD1; V: TRBV18; DNA: TGTGCCAGCTCACCAGACAGGGGTACGCAGTATTTT; CDR3: CASSPDRGTQYF
J: TRBJ2-3; size: -; D: -; V: TRBV12-5; DNA: TGTGCTAGTGGTTTTTCAAGGATCGGGATGGATACGCAGTATTTT; CDR3: CASGFSRIGMDTQYF
J: TRBJ1-4; size: -; D: -; V: TRBV11-2; DNA: TGTGCCAGCAGCCCCGGCGTGACAAAAGGCGAAAAACTGTTTTTT; CDR3: CASSPGVTKGEKLFF
J: TRBJ2-7; size: -; D: TRBD1; V: TRBV7-7; DNA: TGTGCCAGCAGCATCGGGACAGATTACGAGCAGTACTTC; CDR3: CASSIGTDYEQYF
J: TRBJ1-5; size: -; D: TRBD1; V: TRBV4-3; DNA: TGCGCCAGCAGCCAAGAACAGGGGGCGATTGATCAGCCCCAGCATTTT; CDR3: CASSQEQGAIDQPQHF
J: TRBJ2-7; size: -; D: -; V: TRBV21-1; DNA: TGTGCCAGCAGCACTCGGACTAGCGGCTACGAGCAGTACTTC; CDR3: CASSTRTSGYEQYF
J: TRBJ2-5; size: -; D: -; V: TRBV5-6; DNA: TGTGCCAGCAAGAGGCCTAAAGAGACCCAGTACTTC; CDR3: CASKRPKETQYF
J: TRBJ1-2; size: -; D: TRBD1; V: TRBV10-3; DNA: TGTGCCATCAGTAAGGACAGGTTCTATGGCTACACCTTC; CDR3: CAISKDRFYGYTF
J: TRBJ1-2; size: -; D: -; V: TRBV19; DNA: TGTGCCAGTAGTATTGATTGGGCGGGGGGGAACTATGGCTACACCTTC; CDR3: CASSIDWAGGNYGYTF
J: TRBJ2-2; size: -; D: TRBD1; V: TRBV9; DNA: TGTGCCAGCAGCGGCGGGACAGGGTCCACCGGGGAGCTGTTTTTT; CDR3: CASSGGTGSTGELFF
J: TRBJ1-1; size: -; D: -; V: TRBV2; DNA: TGTGCCAGCAGCTATAGACGATCCAGAGGGGCTTTCTTT; CDR3: CASSYRRSRGAFF
J: TRBJ2-3; size: -; D: TRBD2; V: TRBV29-1; DNA: TGCAGCGTTGAGACCCAGCGGGGTACAGATACGCAGTATTTT; CDR3: CSVETQRGTDTQYF
J: TRBJ2-3; size: -; D: -; V: TRBV28; DNA: TGTGCCAGCAGTCGCCAGAGGGGGGGAGGAGATACGCAGTATTTT; CDR3: CASSRQRGGGDTQYF
J: TRBJ1-3; size: few; D: -; V: TRBV9; DNA: TGTGCCAGCAGCGTAGGTGGGCGAATCTCTGGAAACACCATATATTTT; CDR3: CASSVGGRISGNTIYF
J: TRBJ2-7; size: once; D: TRBD2; V: TRBV15; DNA: TGTGCCACCAGCAGAGAGATAGCGGGAGGCTACGAGCAGTACTTC; CDR3: CATSREIAGGYEQYF
J: TRBJ2-7; size: -; D: TRBD2; V: TRBV5-1; DNA: TGCGCCAGCAGCTTGGCAACCGGGACTAGCGGAGCCTACGAGCAGTACTTC; CDR3: CASSLATGTSGAYEQYF
J: TRBJ1-3; size: -; D: -; V: TRBV7-8; DNA: TGTGCCAGCATGAAAAGTTCGGGTCAGAAAGTCTCTGGAAACACCATATATTTT; CDR3: CASMKSSGQKVSGNTIYF
J: TRBJ1-5; size: few; D: TRBD1; V: TRBV19; DNA: TGTGCCAGTAGTATAGTAGGGGGCGGCAATCAGCCCCAGCATTTT; CDR3: CASSIVGGGNQPQHF
J: TRBJ2-3; size: -; D: TRBD2; V: TRBV10-3; DNA: TGTGCCATCAGTGAGCCGGGACTAGCGGGGGTTGCAGATACGCAGTATTTT; CDR3: CAISEPGLAGVADTQYF
J: TRBJ1-2; size: -; D: TRBD1; V: TRBV30; DNA: TGTGCCTGGAGCCCGGGACAGTTCTACACCTTC; CDR3: CAWSPGQFYTF
J: TRBJ1-1; size: few; D: -; V: TRBV2; DNA: TGTGCCAGCAGTGGAACAGGGAAGTACACTGAAGCTTTCTTT; CDR3: CASSGTGKYTEAFF
J: TRBJ2-3; size: -; D: TRBD2; V: TRBV29-1; DNA: TGCAGCGTTGTCCTAGCGGGAGTTGATACGCAGTATTTT; CDR3: CSVVLAGVDTQYF
J: TRBJ2-3; size: -; D: TRBD2; V: TRBV2; DNA: TGTGCCAGCGGGCGCACTAGCGGGGGTCCAGATACGCAGTATTTT; CDR3: CASGRTSGGPDTQYF
J: TRBJ2-7; size: -; D: TRBD2; V: TRBV5-4; DNA: TGTGCCAGCAGAGGGGGACTAGCGGGACCGTACGAGCAGTACTTC; CDR3: CASRGGLAGPYEQYF
J: TRBJ1-4; size: few; D: -; V: TRBV15; DNA: TGTGCCACCAGCAACAGGGAAACAACTAATGAAAAACTGTTTTTT; CDR3: CATSNRETTNEKLFF
J: TRBJ1-2; size: few; D: -; V: TRBV27; DNA: TGTGCCAGCAGTTTATTCGTAGGGAGCGATGGCTACACCTTC; CDR3: CASSLFVGSDGYTF